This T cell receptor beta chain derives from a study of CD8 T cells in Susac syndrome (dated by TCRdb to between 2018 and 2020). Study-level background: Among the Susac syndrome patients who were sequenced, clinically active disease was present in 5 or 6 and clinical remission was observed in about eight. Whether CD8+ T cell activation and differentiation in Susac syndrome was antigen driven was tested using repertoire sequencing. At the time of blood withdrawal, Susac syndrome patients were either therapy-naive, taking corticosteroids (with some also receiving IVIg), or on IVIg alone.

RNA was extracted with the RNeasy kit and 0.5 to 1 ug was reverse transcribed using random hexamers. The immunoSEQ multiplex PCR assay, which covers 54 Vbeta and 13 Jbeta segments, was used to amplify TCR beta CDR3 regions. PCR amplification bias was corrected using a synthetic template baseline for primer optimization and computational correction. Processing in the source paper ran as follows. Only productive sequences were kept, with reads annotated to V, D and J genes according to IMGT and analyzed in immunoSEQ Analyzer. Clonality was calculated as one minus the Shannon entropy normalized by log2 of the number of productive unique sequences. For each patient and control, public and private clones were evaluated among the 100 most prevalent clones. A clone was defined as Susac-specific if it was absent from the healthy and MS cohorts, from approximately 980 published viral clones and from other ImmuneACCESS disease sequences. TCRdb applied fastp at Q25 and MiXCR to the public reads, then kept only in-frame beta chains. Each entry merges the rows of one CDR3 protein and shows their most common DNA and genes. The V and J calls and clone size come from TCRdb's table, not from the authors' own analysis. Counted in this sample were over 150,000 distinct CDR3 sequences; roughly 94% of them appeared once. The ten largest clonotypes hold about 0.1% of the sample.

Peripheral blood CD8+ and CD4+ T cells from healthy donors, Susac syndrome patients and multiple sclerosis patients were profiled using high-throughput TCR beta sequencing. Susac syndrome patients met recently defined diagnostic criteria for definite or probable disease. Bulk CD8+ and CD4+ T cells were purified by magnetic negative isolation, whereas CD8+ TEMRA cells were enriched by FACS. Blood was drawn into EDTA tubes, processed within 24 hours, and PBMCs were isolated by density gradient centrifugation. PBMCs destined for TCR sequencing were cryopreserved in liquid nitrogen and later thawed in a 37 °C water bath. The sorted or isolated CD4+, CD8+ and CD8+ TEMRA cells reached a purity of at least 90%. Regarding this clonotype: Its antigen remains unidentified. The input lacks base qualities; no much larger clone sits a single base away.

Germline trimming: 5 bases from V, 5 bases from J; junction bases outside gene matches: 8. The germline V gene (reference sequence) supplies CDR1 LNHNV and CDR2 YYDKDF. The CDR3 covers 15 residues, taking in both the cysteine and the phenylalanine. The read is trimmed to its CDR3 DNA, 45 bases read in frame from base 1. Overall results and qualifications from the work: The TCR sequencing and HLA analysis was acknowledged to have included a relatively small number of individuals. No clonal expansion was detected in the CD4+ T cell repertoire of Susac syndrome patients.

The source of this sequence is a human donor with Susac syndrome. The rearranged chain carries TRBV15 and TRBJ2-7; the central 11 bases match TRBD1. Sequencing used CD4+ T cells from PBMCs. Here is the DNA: TGTGCCACCAGCCCCCGGGACAGGGGGACCCACGAGCAGTACTTC. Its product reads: CATSPRDRGTHEQYF.